The present entry profiles one T cell receptor beta chain with its context. Its antigen is still unknown. Qualities for individual bases were not recorded, and no much larger clone is one base off. The data are from a study of human thymus T cells (TCRdb year 2020). About the full investigation: The study used 7 or 8 infant thymus samples plus four related peripheral blood samples to characterize TCR alpha and beta repertoires. The cohort included about six male and two female infants, with donor ages spanning 7 to 244 days.

The immunoSEQ multiplex PCR assay was used to amplify the TCRB and TCRAD loci from a standardized quantity of quality-controlled genomic DNA. The V(D)J region was spanned by amplicons of a length sufficient to cover the CDR3 and to identify V and J genes. The amplicons were sequenced on an Illumina platform via the commercial immunoSEQ service. The published analysis was carried out like this. Primer bias and sequencing errors were corrected as previously described, and TCRAD and TCRB were defined on the basis of the IMGT database. The repertoires were analysed using immunoSEQ Analyzer 3.0 and VDJTools for basic statistics, V/J segment usage, diversity estimates, rarefaction and pairwise overlap. Diversity was estimated using the Chao1, ChaoE, Efron-Thisted, Shannon and inverse Simpson indices, and was also estimated on datasets down-sampled to the size of the smallest sample. For repertoire overlap, CDR3 nucleotide sequence, V gene and J gene had to match strictly, and clustering was done by Jaccard-based multidimensional scaling. TCRdb retrieved this table from immuneACCESS and kept in-frame rearrangements only. Not all clones are present; in checked studies, unresolved V genes account for under half, and no reason is known for the remainder. The V and J calls and clone size come from that table; D and trimming were worked out from the DNA. A total of just over 45,000 clones appear in this sample, around 93% of them only once. Of the sample, approximately 0.17% is held by the ten largest clones.

Summary of the overall study and its limitations: V and J gene segment usage appeared biased in both thymic and peripheral blood repertoires. On average, about 800,000 unique TCRB clonotypes were obtained from thymus samples, compared with 75,000 to 90,000 from blood samples.

Including cysteine and phenylalanine, the CDR3 has 16 amino acids. Kept here is only the CDR3 DNA, which spans 48 bases and is read in frame from base 1. Immunologically healthy infants undergoing open corrective cardiac surgery for congenital heart defects in Finland were used as donors. From four of the eight donors, a small aliquot of roughly 0.5-1 mL peripheral blood was collected during surgery. For the blood samples, genomic DNA was extracted from all available leukocytes instead of from a set number of cells. ACK lysis buffer was used to remove erythrocytes from the blood, and the remaining leukocytes were kept as pellets at -70 degrees C. A QIAsymphony instrument was used to extract genomic DNA from frozen cell pellets.

Sequencing was performed on blood. The TCR sequence derives from a girl under three years old with a congenital heart defect but otherwise immunologically healthy. The chain was built from TRBV21-1 and TRBJ2-3; the table calls TRBD2, which could not be checked here. TRBV21-1 is a recognized pseudogene. The nucleotide sequence is given as TGTGCCAGCAGCAAAGCAGGAGGAGGCAGCACAGATACGCAGTATTTT. Its protein reads: CASSKAGGGSTDTQYF.